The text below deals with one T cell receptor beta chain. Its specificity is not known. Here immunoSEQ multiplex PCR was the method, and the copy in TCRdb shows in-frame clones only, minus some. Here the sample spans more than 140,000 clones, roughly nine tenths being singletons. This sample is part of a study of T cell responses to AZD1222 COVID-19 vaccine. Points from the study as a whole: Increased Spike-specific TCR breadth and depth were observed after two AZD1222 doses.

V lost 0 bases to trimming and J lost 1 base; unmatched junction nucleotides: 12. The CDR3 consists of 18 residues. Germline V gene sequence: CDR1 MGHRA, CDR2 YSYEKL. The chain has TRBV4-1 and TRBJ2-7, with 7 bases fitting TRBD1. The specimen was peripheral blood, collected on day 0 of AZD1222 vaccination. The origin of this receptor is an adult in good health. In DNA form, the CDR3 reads TGCGCCAGCAGCCAAGAAGGGGAGTGGGAGACAGGGTCCTACGAGCAGTACTTC. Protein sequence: CASSQEGEWETGSYEQYF.